This entry concerns a single TCR beta chain. Its antigen is not identified. This CDR3 is built from 16 residues. V lost 2 bases and J lost 8; bases outside the gene matches: 12. Per germline, CDR1 LGHNT and CDR2 FRNRAP. The whole isolated RNA underwent reverse transcription, so sequencing captured expressed TCRB transcripts. The data were produced by immunoSEQ multiplex PCR, yet TCRdb's version contains in-frame clones alone and is incomplete. The profile shows a few hundred thousand clones, approximately 14% of them singletons. The data were taken from a study of beta chain features in type 1 diabetes. Study-level background: Healthy donors resembled patients in age, gender and cell yields.

Study-level results: The study found moderately but significantly shorter TCRB CDR3s in all four CD4+ subsets of Type 1 diabetes patients. More deletions and fewer insertions at VDJ junctions were found in patients with type 1 diabetes. HLA influence on TCRB rearrangement stayed unresolved here. Equally in patients and controls, PCR might preferentially amplify shorter templates.

This receptor was obtained from a man aged 30 to 39 with type 1 diabetes. The chain has TRBV12-5 and TRBJ2-1; 7 nucleotides agree with TRBD1. The specimen was naive CD4+ T cells from blood. CDR3 DNA sequence: TGTGCTAGTGGTTTGAATCGGGACAGTGTACCCGATGAGCAGTTCTTC. Protein: CASGLNRDSVPDEQFF.